A single sample gave rise to the 21 T cell receptor beta chains below, sequenced in a study of Ad26.COV2.S vaccination and SARS-CoV-2 variants. Assay: immunoSEQ multiplex PCR; the TCRdb copy retains only in-frame clones and omits some. The data contain around 450,000 clones, approximately 89% of them singletons. Regarding treatment: roughly 19 received Ad26.COV2.S at low or high dose, single or two shots; a few received placebo; per-sample allocation not given. Material that was analyzed had been drawn on day 63 after the first vaccine or placebo injection. Material: peripheral blood, obtained in a trial of Ad26.COV2.S vaccine versus placebo. These receptors came from a person aged 18-60 years who received the Ad26.COV2.S COVID-19 vaccine or a placebo.

This clone was seen more than once but under ten times. V gene TRBV5-4 combines with J gene TRBJ2-7; D possibly matches TRBD1 or TRBD2 (5 bases each). V lost 0 bases and J 2 bases, leaving 15 bases between the germline ends. The germline V gene encodes CDR1 SGHNT and CDR2 YYREEE (reference sequence). The CDR3 is 16 amino acids. CDR3 nucleotide sequence: TGTGCCAGCAGCTTGGGGGGACCCAAGAGCCCCTACGAGCAGTACTTC. Translating it yields CASSLGGPKSPYEQYF.

The chain couples TRBV25-1 to TRBJ1-4, with a tentative D call TRBD1 (5 bases). Trimming removed 3 bases from V and 7 bases from J, with 12 bases in between. CDR1 is MGHDK and CDR2 is SYGVNS in the germline V gene. The CDR3 consists of 14 residues. The CDR3 spells CASSERTGTEKLFF. CDR3 nucleotides: TGTGCCAGCAGTGAGCGAACAGGTACTGAAAAACTGTTTTTT.

The chain carries TRBV12-3 or TRBV12-4 and TRBJ1-2; D gene ambiguous. Trimming left V 5 bases short and J 10 bases short, with 14 bases between. CDR3 length: 12 residues. The CDR3 region is CASSPQPGVYTF. CDR3 bases: TGTGCCAGCAGTCCACAGCCCGGCGTCTACACCTTC.

V gene TRBV4-3 combines with J gene TRBJ1-5; 9 bases are a match to TRBD1. Germline CDR1 reads LGHNA; CDR2 reads YSLEER. The CDR3 runs 15 residues. Trimming cost V 0 bases and J 7 bases; bases outside gene matches: 4. CDR3 bases: TGCGCCAGCAGCCAAGATTGGGACAGGGAGCAGCCCCAGCATTTT. Translating it yields CASSQDWDREQPQHF.

V is TRBV6-2 or TRBV6-3 and J is TRBJ1-5, with D uncertain. V lost 6 bases to trimming and J lost 0 bases, with 6 bases between them. This CDR3 spans 13 amino acids. CDR1 is MNHEY and CDR2 is SVGEGT in the germline V gene. The DNA for the CDR3 is TGTGCCAGCAGCGACTATAGCAATCAGCCCCAGCATTTT. This sequence encodes CASSDYSNQPQHF.

The rearrangement joins TRBV5-8 to TRBJ1-4; D is ambiguous. From germline, CDR1 is SGHTS and CDR2 YDEGEE. The CDR3 length is 12 residues. The V end lost 4 bases, the J end lost 7 bases, and 8 bases lay between the germline ends. The CDR3 DNA follows: TGTGCCAGCAGCCGACTAAGTGAAAAACTGTTTTTT. This sequence encodes CASSRLSEKLFF.

This clone appeared once. This chain connects TRBV5-6 to TRBJ1-2; D may be TRBD1 (5 bases). The V and J ends lost 0 bases and 6 bases respectively, with 6 bases between them. CDR3 length equals 12 residues. In germline, CDR1 is SGHDT, CDR2 YYEEEE. CDR3 nucleotides: TGTGCCAGCAGCTTGGCGGACAATGGCTACACCTTC. Its protein is CASSLADNGYTF. Filled out from reference TRBV5-6 and TRBJ1-2, the complete variable domain reads DAGVTQSPTHLIKTRGQQVTLRCSPKSGHDTVSWYQQALGQGPQFIFQYYEEEERQRGNFPDRFSGHQFPNYSSELNVNALLLGDSALYLCASSLADNGYTFGSGTRLTVV.

This sequence joins TRBV28 and TRBJ2-5; a weak D match, TRBD2 (6 bases). Trimming cost V 7 bases and J 5 bases, with 17 bases left between them. CDR3 length equals 14 residues. Germline CDR1 reads MDHEN; CDR2 reads SYDVKM. Written as DNA, the CDR3 is TGTGCCAGCAACCCCCAGGGTCGGGGGGAGACCCAGTACTTC. Encoded protein: CASNPQGRGETQYF.

DNA for the CDR3: TGTGCCAGCAGTTTATTCAGGGGACAGGGGATTACTAACTATGGCTACACCTTC. Translating it yields CASSLFRGQGITNYGYTF. The chain is built from TRBV28 and TRBJ1-2; 10 bases line up with TRBD1. CDR1 is MDHEN, CDR2 SYDVKM, per germline. The CDR3 is made up of 18 amino acids. V was pared by 1 base and J by 0 bases, with 8 bases of the junction left unmatched.

The V call is TRBV11-3, the J call TRBJ2-5, with D perhaps TRBD2 (5 bases). The V gene lost 5 bases and the J gene lost 1 base, with 8 bases spanning the gap. The germline CDR1 and CDR2 sequences are SGHNT and YENEEA. This CDR3 is built from 13 residues. Here the CDR3 reads CASSRGLQETQYF. CDR3 DNA: TGTGCCAGCAGCCGAGGACTCCAAGAGACCCAGTACTTC.

The gene calls are TRBV9 and TRBJ1-6; TRBD1 might be the D (5 bases). This CDR3 comprises 15 residues. Per germline, CDR1 SGDLS and CDR2 YYNGEE. Trimming cost V 4 bases and J 9 bases, with 17 bases left between them. This chain's CDR3 is CASSFTQGLSSPLHF. The CDR3 bases are TGTGCCAGCAGCTTTACTCAGGGTCTGAGTTCACCCCTCCACTTT.

The chain links TRBV19 to TRBJ1-2; tentative D call: TRBD1 (5 bases). Germline CDR1 LNHDA, CDR2 SQIVND (reference sequence). Trimming pared 2 bases from V and 6 bases from J, leaving 19 bases between. This CDR3 spans 16 amino acids. CDR3 region: CASSINGGLVENGYTF. For the CDR3, the DNA is TGTGCCAGTAGTATAAACGGGGGATTAGTTGAGAATGGCTACACCTTC.

The CDR3, as DNA: TGTGCCAGCAGCCGAGGGGCAGTGAGCTTCTACGAGCAGTACTTC. Protein sequence: CASSRGAVSFYEQYF. The genes are TRBV28 and TRBJ2-7; D is tentatively TRBD1 or TRBD2 (5 bases each). Trimming took 6 bases from V and 3 from J, leaving 18 bases between them. The V gene's germline CDR1 is MDHEN and CDR2 SYDVKM. The CDR3 loop spans 15 amino acids.

The V and J genes are TRBV2 and TRBJ1-1, with a tentative D call TRBD1 (6 bases). This CDR3 is 15 amino acids long. V was cut by 6 bases and J by 0 bases, with 14 bases left in between. Germline V CDR1 and CDR2: SNHLY, FYNNEI. CDR3 protein: CASSGGGWVNTEAFF. The CDR3 nucleotides read TGTGCCAGCAGCGGGGGGGGCTGGGTGAACACTGAAGCTTTCTTT.

V usage is TRBV2 and J usage is TRBJ2-1, with D maybe TRBD1 (7 bases). CDR3 size: 18 residues. Trimming cost V 4 bases and J 4 bases, with 23 bases left between them. Germline V lookup: CDR1 SNHLY, CDR2 FYNNEI. CDR3 protein: CASSVPRGTQNRYNEQFF. The CDR3 DNA reads TGTGCCAGCAGTGTCCCCAGGGGGACTCAAAACCGATACAATGAGCAGTTCTTC.

The chain recombines TRBV5-4 with TRBJ1-2; possibly TRBD1 for D (6 bases). With 3 bases removed from V and 2 bases from J, the gap between germline ends came to 8 bases. In germline, CDR1 is SGHNT, CDR2 YYREEE (reference sequence). This CDR3 is 13 amino acids long. CDR3 loop: CASSSGQNYGYTF. The DNA for the CDR3 is TGTGCCAGCAGCTCCGGACAGAACTATGGCTACACCTTC.

As to this clone: This CDR3 is also generated by other DNA sequences in the sample. The genes are TRBV30 and TRBJ1-1; unclear D gene. CDR1 is GTSNPN, CDR2 SVGIG, per germline (reference sequence). Deletions cut 2 bases from V and 5 bases from J, with 6 bases between. This CDR3 has 11 residues. CDR3 in amino acids: CAWSRGTEAFF. As DNA, the CDR3 is TGTGCCTGGAGTCGCGGGACTGAAGCTTTCTTT. The variable domain in full, with the rest retrieved from reference TRBV30 and TRBJ1-1, is SQTIHQWPATLVQPVGSPLSLECTVEGTSNPNLYWYRQAAGRGLQLLFYSVGIGQISSEVPQNLSASRPQDRQFILSSKKLLLSDSGFYLCAWSRGTEAFFGQGTRLTVV.

This clone appeared a few times. The V call is TRBV7-9, the J call TRBJ1-1, with D unresolved. Germline-derived CDR1 and CDR2 are SEHNR and FQNEAQ (reference sequence). Trimming left V 4 bases short and J 5 bases short, with 11 bases between. The CDR3 has 13 residues. The chain's CDR3 is CASSYTRGTEAFF. The CDR3 DNA reads as TGTGCCAGCAGCTATACTCGTGGGACTGAAGCTTTCTTT.

This chain links TRBV5-1 with TRBJ2-5; D is tentatively TRBD1 or TRBD2 (5 bases each). Trimming cost V 5 bases and J 2 bases, with 22 bases left between them. The CDR3 consists of 17 residues. CDR1 SGHRS and CDR2 YFSETQ come from the germline V gene. The CDR3 sequence: CASREETWGEGQETQYF. DNA of the CDR3: TGCGCCAGCAGGGAGGAAACGTGGGGCGAGGGGCAAGAGACCCAGTACTTC.

This clone came up once. V is TRBV5-1 and J is TRBJ2-2; 9 bases map to TRBD1. The CDR3 length is 15 residues. The germline CDR1 and CDR2 sequences are SGHRS and YFSETQ. V gave up 4 bases and J gave up 7 bases; unmatched junction bases: 8. The CDR3 bases are TGCGCCAGCAGCGTGGGACAGGGCGGAATCGGGGAGCTGTTTTTT. Translated, it gives CASSVGQGGIGELFF.

The V and J genes are TRBV20-1 and TRBJ2-1; tentative D call: TRBD2 (6 bases). This CDR3 contains 14 residues. Germline V gene data show CDR1 as DFQATT and CDR2 as SNEGSKA (reference sequence). V lost 3 bases to trimming and J lost 4 bases, with 13 bases between them. The CDR3 is CSASGGIEYNEQFF. CDR3 sequence (DNA): TGCAGTGCTAGTGGCGGGATAGAGTACAATGAGCAGTTCTTC.